This T cell receptor beta chain is drawn from a study of T-cell reconstitution after alpha-beta-depleted transplantation in children. This clonotype occurred many times. This CDR3 spans 13 amino acids. Per germline, CDR1 SQVTM and CDR2 ANQGSEA. V dropped 7 bases and J dropped 3 bases, with 13 bases sitting between them. Preparation of the TCRbeta library was carried out with unique molecular identifiers. MiXCR, applied by TCRdb to the PCR reads, yields one record per CDR3 protein. The sample has almost 500,000 distinct CDR3 sequences; around an eighth are singletons. Sequencing was performed on PBMCs from the stem cell graft donor, taken from the stem cell graft. The genes are TRBV29-1 and TRBJ2-4; a possible D gene is TRBD2 (6 bases). The source of this sequence is a human donor who donated a stem cell graft to a child with combined immunodeficiency. CDR3 amino acids: CSALRLDKNIQYF. The CDR3 bases are TGCAGCGCCCTTAGACTAGACAAAAACATTCAGTACTTC.